These 26 T cell receptor beta chains were sequenced from one sample in a study of blood T cell repertoires in COVID-19. Here immunoSEQ multiplex PCR was the method, and the copy in TCRdb shows in-frame clones only, minus some. In the table there are 200,000 to 300,000 clones, almost 85% of which are singletons. Sequences were obtained from peripheral blood. The receptors stem from a woman of 80 years or more with acute or convalescent COVID-19.

This clone was seen once. The gene calls are TRBV6-5 and TRBJ1-5; no firm D call. CDR3 length equals 15 residues. CDR1 and CDR2 (germline): MNHEY, SVGAGI. V dropped 8 bases and J dropped 5 bases, with 19 bases sitting between them. The CDR3 DNA sequence: TGTGCCAGCCACATATACGCGGCAATCGATCAGCCCCAGCATTTT. Its translation is CASHIYAAIDQPQHF.

This sequence joins TRBV6-5 and TRBJ1-2, with a possible D match to TRBD1 (5 bases). The CDR3 contains 14 residues. Trimming removed 2 bases at V and 2 bases at J, with 9 bases between. Germline V gives CDR1 MNHEY, CDR2 SVGAGI. The CDR3 spells CASSYRGLNYGYTF. CDR3 DNA: TGTGCCAGCAGTTACAGGGGCCTAAACTATGGCTACACCTTC.

This chain connects TRBV5-1 to TRBJ1-2; TRBD1 matches at 7 bases. The CDR3 sequence is 17 residues long. From germline, CDR1 is SGHRS and CDR2 YFSETQ. V lost 0 bases to trimming and J lost 6 bases; unmatched junction nucleotides: 14. The CDR3 sequence: CASSLEGQNFGPHGYTF. In DNA form, the CDR3 reads TGCGCCAGCAGCTTGGAGGGACAGAATTTCGGGCCCCATGGCTACACCTTC.

The J gene is TRBJ2-2, the V gene TRBV15; D might be TRBD1 (5 bases). This CDR3 comprises 14 residues. Trimming stripped 0 bases from V and 7 bases from J, with 9 bases between. Germline V gene sequence: CDR1 LNHNV, CDR2 YYDKDF (reference sequence). CDR3 bases: TGTGCCACCAGCAGAGATTGGGGCGACGGGGAGCTGTTTTTT. Translated: CATSRDWGDGELFF. The variable domain in full, with the rest retrieved from reference TRBV15 and TRBJ2-2, is DAMVIQNPRYQVTQFGKPVTLSCSQTLNHNVMYWYQQKSSQAPKLLFHYYDKDFNNEADTPDNFQSRRPNTSFCFLDIRSPGLGDTAMYLCATSRDWGDGELFFGEGSRLTVL.

J is TRBJ2-7 and V is TRBV7-3, with D possibly matching TRBD2 (5 bases). The germline V and J ends were trimmed by 5 bases and 3 bases, with 11 bases remaining between them. The CDR3 consists of 13 residues. Looked up from germline, CDR1 is SGHTA and CDR2 is FQGTGA. The CDR3: CASSRGDIYEQYF. CDR3 DNA: TGTGCCAGCAGCCGGGGAGATATCTACGAGCAGTACTTC.

As regards this clone: At the DNA level, this CDR3 is encoded by other sequences in the same sample as well. The rearrangement joins TRBV4-2 to TRBJ2-3; D remains ambiguous. V lost 4 bases and J lost 0, with 5 bases in between. This CDR3 has 13 amino acids. Germline CDR1 and CDR2: LGHNA and YNFKEQ. The CDR3: CASSPSSTDTQYF. The CDR3 DNA follows: TGTGCCAGCAGCCCCTCTAGCACAGATACGCAGTATTTT.

Worth noting for this clone: A read error may produce the germline difference seen at one junction end. The chain uses TRBV14 and TRBJ1-2; D is unclear. CDR3 size: 13 residues. Germline V gene lookup returns CDR1 SGHDN and CDR2 FVKESK. CDR3 DNA sequence: TGTGCCAACAGCCAAGTAGCCAACTATGGCTACACCTTC. Translating it yields CANSQVANYGYTF.

The chain joins TRBV2 to TRBJ1-3, with unresolved D. Per germline, CDR1 SNHLY and CDR2 FYNNEI. Trimming shortened V by 3 bases and J by 2 bases, and 11 bases separated the two germline ends. The CDR3 loop spans 15 amino acids. CDR3 protein: CASSDYLGPGNTIYF. As DNA, the CDR3 is TGTGCCAGCAGTGATTACCTGGGCCCTGGAAACACCATATATTTT.

The table lists this clone with a count of one. J is TRBJ2-7 and V is TRBV5-1; D is perhaps TRBD2 (6 bases). The CDR3 runs 17 residues. The V end was cut by 5 bases, the J end by 3 bases, with 24 bases between. Per the germline V gene, CDR1 is SGHRS and CDR2 is YFSETQ. The CDR3 loop reads CASRLLGQGLSGYEQYF. CDR3 nucleotide sequence: TGCGCCAGCAGACTTCTGGGGCAGGGACTTTCCGGCTACGAGCAGTACTTC.

This chain uses TRBV6-2 or TRBV6-3 with TRBJ1-2; 9 nucleotides agree with TRBD1. Per germline, CDR1 MNHEY and CDR2 SVGEGT. J was trimmed by 7 bases and V by 1 base; bases with no gene match: 16. The length of the CDR3 is 18 residues. The CDR3 spells CASSYYTTGGQGVSGYTF. The CDR3 DNA follows: TGTGCCAGCAGTTACTACACAACGGGGGGACAGGGAGTGTCTGGCTACACCTTC.

This clone was counted a single time. The rearrangement joins TRBV7-9 to TRBJ1-2; maybe TRBD1 (6 bases). The length of the CDR3 is 16 residues. V gave up 5 bases and J gave up 1 base, with 17 bases separating them. The germline gives CDR1 SEHNR, CDR2 FQNEAQ (reference sequence). Here the CDR3 reads CASSELGEGVNYGYTF. As DNA, the CDR3 is TGTGCCAGCAGCGAACTCGGGGAGGGGGTTAACTATGGCTACACCTTC.

This clone was picked up one time. This chain links TRBV7-3 with TRBJ1-2; 7 nucleotides align to TRBD1. V dropped 4 bases and J dropped 6; count of bases not matched to a gene: 8. The CDR3 length is 14 residues. CDR1 SGHTA and CDR2 FQGTGA come from the germline V gene. The CDR3 nucleotides read TGTGCCAGCAGCTCAAAAGACAGGGATGATGGCTACACCTTC. Encoded protein: CASSSKDRDDGYTF.

This chain links TRBV5-1 with TRBJ2-3; no definite D call. Germline-derived CDR1 and CDR2 are SGHRS and YFSETQ. V lost 1 base to trimming and J lost 0 bases, with 9 bases between them. This CDR3 comprises 15 residues. CDR3 sequence: CASSLSWASTDTQYF. In DNA, the CDR3 is TGCGCCAGCAGCTTGTCGTGGGCCAGCACAGATACGCAGTATTTT.

This clone was observed a handful of times. V gene TRBV14 combines with J gene TRBJ1-1; D not resolved. There are 13 residues in the CDR3. V lost 4 bases and J 4 bases, leaving 10 bases between the germline ends. Germline values: CDR1 SGHDN, CDR2 FVKESK. CDR3 sequence (DNA): TGTGCCAGCAGCCTCCTCGGGGTCACTGAAGCTTTCTTT. As protein: CASSLLGVTEAFF.

V gene TRBV15 combines with J gene TRBJ1-1; the match to TRBD1 covers 8 bases. Germline CDR1 and CDR2: LNHNV and YYDKDF (reference sequence). This CDR3 comprises 17 residues. Germline trimming cut 1 base from V and 0 bases from J; bases unmatched to any gene: 7. The CDR3 sequence is CATSRAGGPFVNTEAFF. CDR3 nucleotides: TGTGCCACCAGCAGAGCAGGGGGCCCTTTCGTGAACACTGAAGCTTTCTTT. Full variable domain (missing parts from reference TRBV15 and TRBJ1-1): DAMVIQNPRYQVTQFGKPVTLSCSQTLNHNVMYWYQQKSSQAPKLLFHYYDKDFNNEADTPDNFQSRRPNTSFCFLDIRSPGLGDTAMYLCATSRAGGPFVNTEAFFGQGTRLTVV.

V and J are TRBV6-5 and TRBJ1-2; D ambiguous. This CDR3 is 13 amino acids long. V lost 2 bases, J lost 8 bases, and 12 bases lay in between. Germline values: CDR1 MNHEY, CDR2 SVGAGI. In DNA form, the CDR3 reads TGTGCCAGCAGTTACGACCGGTTGGGCGGCTACACCTTC. Translating gives CASSYDRLGGYTF.

In the case of this clone: At one boundary the junction diverges from the germline segment, which might be a read error. The gene calls are TRBV4-1 and TRBJ2-2; TRBD1 aligns across 7 bases. CDR3 length: 18 amino acids. Germline V gene lookup returns CDR1 MGHRA and CDR2 YSYEKL. The CDR3 is CASSARPQQEGGTGELFF. The CDR3 bases are TGCGCCAGCAGCGCCCGACCCCAACAGGAAGGGGGCACCGGTGAGCTGTTTTTT.

The V and J genes are TRBV21-1 and TRBJ2-2; the table's D call, TRBD1, was not checked against the DNA. TRBV21-1 is a pseudogene. CDR3 length: 14 amino acids. The CDR3: CASPGQVNTGELFF. The CDR3 nucleotides read TGTGCCAGTCCGGGACAGGTAAACACCGGGGAGCTGTTTTTT.

The rearrangement links TRBV18 to TRBJ2-7; the D is unclear. The V gene's germline CDR1 is KGHSH and CDR2 LQKENI. V shed 2 bases and J shed 2 bases, with 4 bases lying between them. The CDR3 length is 12 residues. Here the CDR3 reads CASSPVTYEQYF. CDR3 coding DNA: TGTGCCAGCTCACCAGTCACCTACGAGCAGTACTTC.

This clone was seen a single time. The chain couples TRBV10-3 to TRBJ2-2; D call uncertain. The germline V and J ends were trimmed by 2 bases and 0 bases, with 7 bases remaining between them. CDR1 and CDR2 (germline): ENHRY, SYGVKD. The CDR3 runs 15 residues. CDR3 sequence reads: CAISEKPSNTGELFF. The CDR3 DNA reads as TGTGCCATCAGTGAGAAGCCTTCGAACACCGGGGAGCTGTTTTTT.

CDR3 protein: CASSQAGTADTEAFF. CDR3 nucleotide sequence: TGTGCCAGCAGCCAAGCCGGGACAGCAGACACTGAAGCTTTCTTT. The rearrangement links TRBV4-2 to TRBJ1-1, with 7 bases aligning to TRBD1. Germline CDR1 and CDR2: LGHNA and YNFKEQ. J was trimmed by 3 bases and V by 1 base; bases with no gene match: 5. The CDR3 sequence is 15 residues long.

The CDR3 loop is CASKGQGDTGELFF. The CDR3 DNA sequence: TGTGCCAGCAAGGGACAGGGGGATACCGGGGAGCTGTTTTTT. V is TRBV2 and J is TRBJ2-2; 11 nucleotides match TRBD1. This CDR3 contains 14 residues. V lost 7 bases to trimming and J lost 5 bases; unmatched junction nucleotides: 3. Germline-derived CDR1 and CDR2 are SNHLY and FYNNEI. The variable domain in full, with the rest retrieved from reference TRBV2 and TRBJ2-2, is EPEVTQTPSHQVTQMGQEVILRCVPISNHLYFYWYRQILGQKVEFLVSFYNNEISEKSEIFDDQFSVERPDGSNFTLKIRSTKLEDSAMYFCASKGQGDTGELFFGEGSRLTVL.

The J gene is TRBJ1-3, the V gene TRBV9, with a tentative D call TRBD1 (6 bases). The CDR3 is 15 residues long. The germline V gene has CDR1 SGDLS and CDR2 YYNGEE. The V end was cut by 5 bases, the J end by 4 bases, with 16 bases between. DNA for the CDR3: TGTGCCAGCAGTTTCCCAGGGGCTACGGGAAACACCATATATTTT. Translated: CASSFPGATGNTIYF.

This clone was seen once. The rearrangement links TRBV9 to TRBJ2-2; D unresolved. This CDR3 region has 15 residues. Germline lookup yields CDR1 SGDLS and CDR2 YYNGEE. Between the trimmed V and J ends, which lost 4 bases and 4 bases, there was a span of 14 bases. CDR3 bases: TGTGCCAGCAGCAAGACGGGTTCGACCACCGGGGAGCTGTTTTTT. Protein: CASSKTGSTTGELFF.

The gene calls are TRBV7-6 and TRBJ2-3; no definite D call. This CDR3 is 14 amino acids long. Trimming stripped 2 bases from V and 4 bases from J, with 10 bases between. Looked up from germline, CDR1 is SGHVS and CDR2 is FNYEAQ. CDR3 residues: CASSLSPAADTQYF. As DNA, the CDR3 is TGTGCCAGCAGCTTATCCCCCGCGGCAGATACGCAGTATTTT.

The chain recombines TRBV18 with TRBJ1-1; D uncertain. The germline V gene encodes CDR1 KGHSH and CDR2 LQKENI. The CDR3 totals 15 residues. Trimming stripped 3 bases from V and 0 bases from J, with 11 bases between. CDR3 region: CASSPRVQVNTEAFF. CDR3 nucleotides: TGTGCCAGCTCACCCCGGGTACAAGTGAACACTGAAGCTTTCTTT.